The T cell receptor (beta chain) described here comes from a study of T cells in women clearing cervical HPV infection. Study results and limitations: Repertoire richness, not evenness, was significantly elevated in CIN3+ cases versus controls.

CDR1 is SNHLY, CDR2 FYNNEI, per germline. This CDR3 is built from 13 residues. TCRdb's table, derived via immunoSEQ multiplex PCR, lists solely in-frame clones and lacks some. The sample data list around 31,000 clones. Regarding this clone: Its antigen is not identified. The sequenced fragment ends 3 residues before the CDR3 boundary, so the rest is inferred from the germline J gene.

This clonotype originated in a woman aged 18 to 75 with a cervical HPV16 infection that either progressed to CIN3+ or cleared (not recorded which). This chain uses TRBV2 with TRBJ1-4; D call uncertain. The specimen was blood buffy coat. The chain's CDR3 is CATRVTYNSPLFF. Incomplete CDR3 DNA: TGTGCCACTCGAGTAACCTATAATTCACCA.